This T cell receptor beta chain was found in a study of OX40 agonist ivuxolimab in advanced cancers. Turning to the study itself: Of the patients, three showed partial responses, one with hepatocellular carcinoma and two with cutaneous melanoma.

Sequencing used immunoSEQ multiplex PCR; TCRdb keeps in-frame clones, though not all of them. The sample has about 73,000 clones, roughly 90% seen once. V shed 7 bases, J shed 8 bases, and the junction held 14 bases outside the gene matches. CDR1 MNHNS and CDR2 SASEGT come from the germline V gene. The CDR3 has 15 amino acids. The chain links TRBV6-1 to TRBJ1-2; 9 bases match TRBD1. The starting material was CD4+ or CD8+ T cells sorted from blood, obtained in a trial of the OX40 agonist ivuxolimab. The receptor was isolated from an adult with an advanced solid tumor such as melanoma, head and neck, liver or kidney cancer. CDR3 region: CASIKMGQGPSGYTF. CDR3 DNA sequence: TGTGCCAGCATCAAGATGGGACAGGGCCCGTCCGGCTACACCTTC.